Listed here are 9 T cell receptor beta chains from one sample, sequenced in a study of T-cell memory formation after mild COVID-19. In TCRdb, the 5' RACE reads were re-called with MiXCR into one record per CDR3 protein. The sample has about half a million distinct CDR3 sequences, about 20% seen once. Material for sequencing was PBMCs or a T cell subset sorted from them (not recorded which). Receptor source: an adult woman who had mild COVID-19 (a few samples of this study predate the infection). Cell type and time point are not known.

This clonotype has a handful of counts. V usage is TRBV18 and J usage is TRBJ2-7, with D tentatively TRBD1 (5 bases). Per germline, CDR1 KGHSH and CDR2 LQKENI. This CDR3 has 15 amino acids. V was pared by 1 base and J by 4 bases, with 14 bases between. As DNA, the CDR3 is TGTGCCAGCTCACCACGGGTTCAGGGTCGTTACGAGCAGTACTTC. Translated, it gives CASSPRVQGRYEQYF.

The chain employs TRBV4-1 and TRBJ2-1, with TRBD2 identical over 11 bases. The CDR3 is 17 residues long. The germline CDR1 and CDR2 sequences are MGHRA and YSYEKL. V dropped 4 bases and J dropped 1; count of bases not matched to a gene: 6. The CDR3 DNA follows: TGCGCCAGCAGCCCTCGTATAGCGGGGGGGTCCTACAATGAGCAGTTCTTC. Its translation is CASSPRIAGGSYNEQFF.

This clonotype occurred a few times. V gene TRBV9 combines with J gene TRBJ2-7; 9 nucleotides line up with TRBD1. Unmatched junction bases numbered 8, after V lost 0 bases and J lost 1 base. CDR1 SGDLS and CDR2 YYNGEE come from the germline V gene. The CDR3 extends over 17 amino acids. For the CDR3, the DNA is TGTGCCAGCAGCGTAGTCTGGGACAGGGTAAGTTCCTACGAGCAGTACTTC. Translation: CASSVVWDRVSSYEQYF. Full variable domain (outside the CDR3, taken from reference TRBV9 and TRBJ2-7): DSGVTQTPKHLITATGQRVTLRCSPRSGDLSVYWYQQSLDQGLQFLIQYYNGEERAKGNILERFSAQQFPDLHSELNLSSLELGDSALYFCASSVVWDRVSSYEQYFGPGTRLTVT.

A few counts support this clonotype. The chain joins TRBV24-1 to TRBJ2-1; 7 nucleotides match TRBD1. The germline V gene has CDR1 KGHDR and CDR2 SFDVKD. CDR3 length: 14 residues. The trim removed 4 bases at V and 8 bases at J, leaving 7 bases unmatched. In DNA form, the CDR3 reads TGTGCCACCAGTGACCCAGGGGGTTCCCATGAGCAGTTCTTC. Its protein is CATSDPGGSHEQFF.

This clonotype was seen a handful of times. This rearrangement joins TRBV5-1 to TRBJ2-2; D uncertain. V was cut by 5 bases and J by 5 bases, with 10 bases left in between. The germline CDR1 and CDR2 sequences are SGHRS and YFSETQ. CDR3 length: 13 amino acids. CDR3 DNA: TGCGCCAGCAGTTCGGACGGGACCGGGGAGCTGTTTTTT. Residues: CASSSDGTGELFF.

This clonotype was seen only a few times. The chain joins TRBV7-8 to TRBJ2-5; D not certain. Trimming left V 2 bases short and J 2 bases short, with 9 bases between. The germline CDR1 and CDR2 sequences are SGHVS and FQNEAQ. CDR3 size: 14 residues. The CDR3 loop reads CASSLRLPQETQYF. CDR3 coding DNA: TGTGCCAGCAGCTTACGGCTGCCTCAAGAGACCCAGTACTTC.

This clonotype was recorded a few times. CDR3 in amino acids: CSARDGRGAYF. The CDR3, as DNA: TGCAGTGCTAGAGACGGGCGGGGAGCGTATTTT. The V call is TRBV20-1, the J call TRBJ2-3; possibly TRBD2 for D (6 bases). V lost 0 bases, J lost 14 bases, and 12 bases lay in between. The V gene's germline CDR1 is DFQATT and CDR2 SNEGSKA (reference sequence). This CDR3 region has 11 residues.

The V call is TRBV30, the J call TRBJ1-1, with TRBD1 as a possible D gene (5 bases). Germline CDR1 reads GTSNPN; CDR2 reads SVGIG (reference sequence). The germline V and J ends were trimmed by 3 bases and 1 base, with 12 bases remaining between them. CDR3 size: 14 residues. The CDR3 DNA follows: TGTGCCTGGAGGGCGTCCGACAGGAACACTGAAGCTTTCTTT. As protein: CAWRASDRNTEAFF.

The chain is built from TRBV15 and TRBJ2-7, with 10 bases lining up with TRBD2. This CDR3 has 14 residues. CDR1 is LNHNV and CDR2 is YYDKDF in the germline V gene (reference sequence). V trimming: 1 base; J trimming: 5 bases; junction bases outside the gene matches: 2. The CDR3 region is CATSRASGGDEQYF. CDR3 bases: TGTGCCACCAGCAGAGCTAGCGGGGGAGACGAGCAGTACTTC.